Given below is one T cell receptor beta chain in context. What it recognizes is unknown. Trimming took 1 base from V and 4 from J; bases not matched to a gene: 4. The CDR3 consists of 14 residues. Germline V lookup: CDR1 SGHVS, CDR2 FQNEAQ. Sequencing used immunoSEQ multiplex PCR; TCRdb keeps in-frame clones, though not all of them. The table lists some 520,000 clones, around nine tenths of them singletons, with 9.5% to 15% in the top ten. Treatment noted: some 19 received Ad26.COV2.S at low or high dose, single or two shots; several received placebo; per-sample allocation not given. Following the first vaccine or placebo injection, samples were taken on day 63. In Boston, the donor was an adult between 18-55 years of age. These data come from a study of Ad26.COV2.S vaccination and SARS-CoV-2 variants. The overall study: Sample donor was a member of the COV1001 Ad26.COV2.S trial arm. Participants got Ad26.COV2.S intramuscularly, once or twice 56 days apart.

Overall study results and limits: A substantial breadth of spike-specific CD8+ and CD4+ T cell responses after vaccination has been reported.

The V and J genes are TRBV7-8 and TRBJ2-7; 7 bases map to TRBD2. The clonotype was recovered from a person aged 18-60 years who received the Ad26.COV2.S COVID-19 vaccine or a placebo. Material: peripheral blood, obtained in a trial of Ad26.COV2.S vaccine versus placebo. The CDR3, as DNA: TGTGCCAGCAGCTTAGGCGGGAGTCTGTACGAGCAGTACTTC. It yields the protein CASSLGGSLYEQYF.